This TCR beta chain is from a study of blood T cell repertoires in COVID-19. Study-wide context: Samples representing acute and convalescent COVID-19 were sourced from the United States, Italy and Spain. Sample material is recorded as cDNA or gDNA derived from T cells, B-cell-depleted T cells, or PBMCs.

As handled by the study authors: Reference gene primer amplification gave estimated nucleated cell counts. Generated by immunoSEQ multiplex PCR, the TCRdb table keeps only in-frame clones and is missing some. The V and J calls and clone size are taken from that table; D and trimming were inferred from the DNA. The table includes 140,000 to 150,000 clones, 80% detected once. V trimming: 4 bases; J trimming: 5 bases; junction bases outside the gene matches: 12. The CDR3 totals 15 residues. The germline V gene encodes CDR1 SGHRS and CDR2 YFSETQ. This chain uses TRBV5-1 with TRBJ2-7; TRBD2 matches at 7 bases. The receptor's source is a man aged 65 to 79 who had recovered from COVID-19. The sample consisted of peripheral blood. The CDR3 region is CASSPLWGGDDEQYF. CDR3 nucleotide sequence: TGCGCCAGCAGCCCGCTCTGGGGAGGGGACGACGAGCAGTACTTC.